The clone carrying this T cell receptor (beta chain) came up a few times. The target antigen is unknown. This sample was taken from a study of shared clonotypes between healthy human individuals. V shed 0 bases and J shed 2 bases, with 7 bases lying between them. This CDR3 contains 14 residues. Germline V gene data show CDR1 as MGHRA and CDR2 as YSYEKL. This table comes from immunoSEQ multiplex PCR, and its TCRdb copy is limited to in-frame clones, with some not included. The data contain approximately 1,000,000 clones, approximately 80% of them singletons. Findings of the study overall: A handful of donors held about 5% of naive CD4 clonotypes in common. Generally, estimated richness proved larger in naive subsets than it did in memory subsets.

What was sequenced was memory CD4+ T cells from PBMCs. Stated subset: CD45RA-negative fraction. This sequence joins TRBV4-1 and TRBJ1-1; possible D gene TRBD1, 5 bases. The clonotype was recovered from a man aged 18 to 35 in good health. Some clones in this sample may be carry-over from other donors' samples. The CDR3 coding sequence is TGCGCCAGCAGCCAAGAGAGGGGTAACACTGAAGCTTTCTTT. It is translated as CASSQERGNTEAFF.